The entry that follows covers one T cell receptor beta chain sequence. This sample is part of a study of cytomegalovirus exposure and HLA in healthy donors. With V trimmed by 8 bases and J by 4 bases, 14 bases remained unmatched. This CDR3 contains 16 residues. Germline V gene sequence: CDR1 SGHNT, CDR2 YYREEE (reference sequence). PCR involved 60 Vbeta and 13 Jbeta primers. Data came from immunoSEQ multiplex PCR; TCRdb stores just in-frame clones and leaves some out. Among under 80,000 clones, 65% to 75% were seen once, and the ten largest hold 5% to 7%. This receptor was taken from a woman aged 25 to 45 in good health and CMV-seronegative. Sequenced sample: PBMCs. J is TRBJ1-3 and V is TRBV5-4, with 8 bases matching TRBD1. As DNA, the CDR3 is TGTGCCAGTTGGGACAGGAAGAGTAAGTCCGGAAACACCATATATTTT. Translation: CASWDRKSKSGNTIYF.